The 31 T cell receptor beta chains below come from one sample, sequenced in a study of T-cell reconstitution after alpha-beta-depleted transplantation in children. Preparation of the TCRbeta library involved a method that used unique molecular identifiers. Each CDR3 protein is one row after TCRdb ran MiXCR on the PCR reads. Of some 550,000 distinct CDR3 sequences in the sample, approximately 22% are singletons; the top ten hold 12% to 15%. The specimen comprised PBMCs, mostly from graft donor cells, sampled 360 days after TCRalphabeta/CD19-depleted stem cell transplant. These receptors all come from a boy in the first two years of life who had a stem cell transplant for acute myeloid leukemia, so the T cells may come from the graft donor.

The rearrangement links TRBV27 to TRBJ2-7; 7 bases align to TRBD2. The germline gives CDR1 MNHEY, CDR2 SMNVEV (reference sequence). This CDR3 comprises 15 residues. Trimming at V came to 5 bases and at J to 2 bases, leaving 9 bases not matched to a gene. The CDR3 here is CASSPWDGGTYEQYF. For the CDR3, the DNA is TGTGCCAGCAGTCCCTGGGACGGGGGGACCTACGAGCAGTACTTC.

The chain uses TRBV29-1 and TRBJ1-2; the match to TRBD1 covers 7 bases. Germline trimming cut 1 base from V and 1 base from J; bases unmatched to any gene: 6. Germline V gives CDR1 SQVTM, CDR2 ANQGSEA. The CDR3 length is 15 residues. CDR3 region: CSVEGGQSHNYGYTF. Here the CDR3 DNA reads TGCAGCGTTGAAGGGGGACAGTCCCATAACTATGGCTACACCTTC.

This clonotype was recorded at least ten times. The rearrangement uses TRBV12-3 or TRBV12-4 and TRBJ2-1; TRBD1 agrees at 9 bases. V lost 3 bases and J lost 6; bases outside the gene matches: 3. The CDR3 is made up of 14 amino acids. The CDR3 nucleotides are TGTGCCAGCAGTTTTAGACAGGGGGGCAATGAGCAGTTCTTC. It yields the protein CASSFRQGGNEQFF.

The count of this clonotype is one. V gene TRBV20-1 combines with J gene TRBJ2-3, with 13 bases lining up with TRBD2. Germline-derived CDR1 and CDR2 are DFQATT and SNEGSKA (reference sequence). CDR3 length: 14 residues. The V and J ends lost 6 bases and 5 bases, in that order; junction bases with no gene match: 5. For the CDR3, the DNA is TGCAGTGCCCGGGGACTAGCGGGGCTAGATACGCAGTATTTT. Its translation is CSARGLAGLDTQYF.

This sequence joins TRBV28 and TRBJ2-7; 10 bases are a match to TRBD1. V dropped 7 bases and J dropped 4; count of bases not matched to a gene: 4. In germline, CDR1 is MDHEN, CDR2 SYDVKM. The CDR3 contains 13 residues. The CDR3 spells CASMGTGAYEQYV. The CDR3 DNA is TGTGCCAGCATGGGGACAGGGGCTTACGAGCAGTACGTC.

CDR3 residues: CASSLGTRLETQYF. In DNA form, the CDR3 reads TGTGCCAGCAGCCTAGGGACTAGGTTGGAGACCCAGTACTTC. The chain couples TRBV7-2 to TRBJ2-5; 8 nucleotides align to TRBD2. The CDR3 loop spans 14 amino acids. Germline V gene sequence: CDR1 SGHTA, CDR2 FQGNSA. Trimming cost V 5 bases and J 5 bases; bases outside gene matches: 7. Filled out from reference TRBV7-2 and TRBJ2-5, the complete variable domain reads GAGVSQSPSNKVTEKGKDVELRCDPISGHTALYWYRQSLGQGLEFLIYFQGNSAPDKSGLPSDRFSAERTGGSVSTLTIQRTQQEDSAVYLCASSLGTRLETQYFGPGTRLLVL.

This chain uses TRBV11-2 with TRBJ2-5, with 7 bases identical to TRBD1. CDR1 SGHAT and CDR2 FQNNGV come from the germline V gene. After removal of 4 bases from V and 9 bases from J, the junction contained 14 bases not matched to a gene. This CDR3 has 15 amino acids. The CDR3 region has the DNA TGTGCCAGCAGCTCAAGACAGGGTGGGCTTTTGGCCCAGTACTTC. This encodes CASSSRQGGLLAQYF.

This clonotype was counted between two and nine times. The rearrangement uses TRBV10-3 and TRBJ2-7; unclear D gene. Germline V gene lookup returns CDR1 ENHRY and CDR2 SYGVKD. The length of the CDR3 is 13 residues. Trimming shortened V by 3 bases and J by 1 base, and 7 bases separated the two germline ends. DNA for the CDR3: TGTGCCATCAGTGACTCCTTTTCCTACGAGCAGTACGTC. Protein product: CAISDSFSYEQYV.

This chain uses TRBV7-7 with TRBJ2-5, with 8 bases lining up with TRBD1. Germline CDR1 SSHAT, CDR2 FNYEAQ (reference sequence). V shed 3 bases, J shed 2 bases, and the junction held 5 bases outside the gene matches. The CDR3 loop spans 15 amino acids. The CDR3 sequence is CASSLNRDRQETQYF. DNA for the CDR3: TGTGCCAGCAGCTTGAACCGGGACAGGCAAGAGACCCAGTACTTC.

The chain has TRBV27 and TRBJ2-7; D is possibly TRBD1 (6 bases). The CDR3 consists of 14 residues. V lost 8 bases, J lost 2 bases, and 16 bases lay in between. Germline values: CDR1 MNHEY, CDR2 SMNVEV (reference sequence). The CDR3 is CASGIQGNPYEQYV. The CDR3 nucleotides read TGTGCCAGCGGGATACAGGGTAATCCCTACGAGCAGTACGTC.

This clonotype was detected only a few times. The chain carries TRBV7-8 and TRBJ2-7, with D perhaps given as TRBD1 or TRBD2 (5 bases each). Germline CDR1 reads SGHVS; CDR2 reads FQNEAQ. Between the trimmed V and J ends, which lost 1 base and 9 bases, there was a span of 16 bases. The CDR3 extends over 14 amino acids. CDR3: CASSLDRQSGGQYF. CDR3 DNA sequence: TGTGCCAGCAGCTTAGACAGACAGTCCGGAGGGCAGTACTTC. Filled out from reference TRBV7-8 and TRBJ2-7, the complete variable domain reads GAGVSQSPRYKVAKRGQDVALRCDPISGHVSLFWYQQALGQGPEFLTYFQNEAQLDKSGLPSDRFFAERPEGSVSTLKIQRTQQEDSAVYLCASSLDRQSGGQYFGPGTRLTVT.

This clonotype was seen more than once but under ten times. This chain uses TRBV7-8 with TRBJ2-2, with 7 bases identical to TRBD1. Germline CDR1 reads SGHVS; CDR2 reads FQNEAQ. V shed 5 bases, J shed 6 bases, and the junction held 9 bases outside the gene matches. This CDR3 region has 15 residues. The CDR3 nucleotides read TGTGCCAGCAGCCCTTCGACAGGGCAAGCCGGGGAGCTGTTTTTT. This encodes CASSPSTGQAGELFF.

This CDR3 is CSARDRGLKTQYF. CDR3 coding DNA: TGCAGTGCTAGAGACAGGGGGTTAAAGACCCAGTACTTC. V gene TRBV20-1 combines with J gene TRBJ2-5, with 7 bases fitting TRBD1. CDR3 length: 13 amino acids. The germline V gene has CDR1 DFQATT and CDR2 SNEGSKA (reference sequence). The ends lost 0 bases at V and 6 bases at J; junction bases unmatched: 4.

The chain employs TRBV29-1 and TRBJ1-2; D is unclear. The CDR3 runs to 11 residues. Germline CDR1 reads SQVTM; CDR2 reads ANQGSEA. V was cut by 4 bases and J by 6 bases, with 9 bases left in between. The CDR3 nucleotides are TGCAGCGTTGGTAATGGGAATGGCTACACCTTC. As protein: CSVGNGNGYTF.

This clonotype was counted ten times or more. The rearrangement joins TRBV12-3 or TRBV12-4 to TRBJ2-7; 7 bases are a match to TRBD1. The junction had 9 bases not matched to a gene; V was cut back by 5 bases and J by 5 bases. CDR3 length: 14 amino acids. CDR3 sequence reads: CASSGDSGDHEQYF. DNA for the CDR3: TGTGCCAGCAGTGGGGACAGTGGGGATCACGAGCAGTACTTC.

This clonotype was picked up a small number of times. V and J are TRBV5-1 and TRBJ2-1; maybe TRBD2 (5 bases). Germline CDR1 and CDR2: SGHRS and YFSETQ. The CDR3 is made up of 15 amino acids. V lost 2 bases, J lost 0 bases, and 9 bases lay in between. For the CDR3, the DNA is TGCGCCAGCAGCTTAATAACTAGCTCCTACAATGAGCAGTTCTTC. It codes for CASSLITSSYNEQFF.

Only a few counts were recorded for this clonotype. V gene TRBV12-3 or TRBV12-4 combines with J gene TRBJ2-1; 8 bases agree with TRBD2. The trim removed 6 bases at V and 8 bases at J, leaving 15 bases unmatched. The CDR3 length is 16 residues. CDR3 sequence (DNA): TGTGCCAGCAGCCCTACCGGGGGGGCCTCAATCTATGAGCAGTTCTTC. Protein sequence: CASSPTGGASIYEQFF.

In its sample, this clonotype was seen many times. The CDR3, as DNA: TGCGCCAGCAGCTCGACAGGCGACACTGAAGCTTTCTTT. It specifies CASSSTGDTEAFF. J is TRBJ1-1 and V is TRBV5-1; maybe TRBD1 (6 bases). The CDR3 length is 13 residues. Trimming stripped 3 bases from V and 3 bases from J, with 9 bases between. Germline V gives CDR1 SGHRS, CDR2 YFSETQ.

In DNA, the CDR3 is TGTGCCAGCAGTTGGTCCAGGGGTGATGCCGGGGAGCTGTTTTTT. As protein: CASSWSRGDAGELFF. V is TRBV6-5 and J is TRBJ2-2; D is perhaps TRBD1 (6 bases). CDR1 is MNHEY, CDR2 SVGAGI, per germline. The CDR3 sequence is 15 residues long. V was trimmed by 4 bases and J by 6 bases, leaving 15 bases between them.

This clonotype came up a few times. The chain is built from TRBV18 and TRBJ2-7; no reliable D call. This CDR3 spans 13 amino acids. V gave up 3 bases and J gave up 3 bases, with 9 bases separating them. The germline V gene encodes CDR1 KGHSH and CDR2 LQKENI. CDR3 nucleotide sequence: TGTGCCAGCTCACCGAATAGGGTCTACGAGCAGTACGTC. It codes for CASSPNRVYEQYV.

This chain links TRBV11-2 with TRBJ2-7, with 7 nucleotides matching TRBD1. In germline, CDR1 is SGHAT, CDR2 FQNNGV. There are 16 residues in the CDR3. V lost 0 bases to trimming and J lost 2 bases; unmatched junction nucleotides: 7. CDR3 bases: TGTGCCAGCAGCTTAGATGGGGGACAGTGGGCCTACGAGCAGTACGTC. This encodes CASSLDGGQWAYEQYV.

J is TRBJ2-5 and V is TRBV12-5; possible D gene TRBD1, 5 bases. The CDR3 has 13 amino acids. V lost 8 bases to trimming and J lost 4 bases, with 14 bases between them. The germline V gene encodes CDR1 LGHNT and CDR2 FRNRAP. In DNA form, the CDR3 reads TGTGCTAGTACAGGAGACTGGGGAGAGACCCAGTACTTC. Translated: CASTGDWGETQYF.

The V gene is TRBV27, the J gene TRBJ1-4; D gene uncertain. Trimming pared 0 bases from V and 5 bases from J, leaving 10 bases between. Germline V gene data show CDR1 as MNHEY and CDR2 as SMNVEV (reference sequence). CDR3 length: 15 residues. The CDR3 region is CASSLSSPPNEKLFF. CDR3 nucleotides: TGTGCCAGCAGTTTATCATCACCGCCCAATGAAAAACTGTTTTTT.

The J gene is TRBJ1-5, the V gene TRBV5-1; possibly TRBD1 for D (6 bases). The CDR3 has 15 amino acids. Trimming shortened V by 0 bases and J by 3 bases, and 10 bases separated the two germline ends. Looked up from germline, CDR1 is SGHRS and CDR2 is YFSETQ. CDR3 protein: CASSLGGAVNQPQHF. In nucleotides, the CDR3 is TGCGCCAGCAGCTTGGGGGGGGCGGTCAATCAGCCCCAGCATTTT.

Many counts were recorded for this clonotype. This chain joins TRBV6-5 and TRBJ1-1, with D uncertain. V was pared by 2 bases and J by 1 base, with 14 bases between. The germline V gene has CDR1 MNHEY and CDR2 SVGAGI. The CDR3 is made up of 16 amino acids. CDR3 DNA sequence: TGTGCCAGCAGTTACGTCGGTCTAGTAAGGAACACTGAAGCTTTCTTT. This gives the protein CASSYVGLVRNTEAFF.

In the case of this clonotype: A much bigger clone sits one base away, suggesting this may be a read error. V is TRBV20-1 and J is TRBJ1-1, with D perhaps TRBD1 (6 bases). The V and J ends lost 0 bases and 0 bases respectively, with 8 bases between them. The CDR3 sequence is 14 residues long. CDR1 and CDR2 from the germline V gene are DFQATT and SNEGSKA (reference sequence). The CDR3 is CSARDTGMNTEAFF. The CDR3 DNA follows: TGCAGTGCTAGAGATACAGGGATGAACACTGAAGCTTTCTTT.

This clonotype showed up just a few times. The DNA for the CDR3 is TGTGCCAGCAGTTTACGGGAATCCTATGGCTACACCTTC. This sequence encodes CASSLRESYGYTF. The J gene is TRBJ1-2, the V gene TRBV12-3 or TRBV12-4; D is ambiguous. This CDR3 is built from 13 residues. Trimming cost V 2 bases and J 4 bases, with 8 bases left between them.

This rearrangement joins TRBV20-1 to TRBJ2-2, with a tentative D call TRBD2 (7 bases). The CDR3 has 15 residues. The V and J ends lost 5 bases and 7 bases respectively, with 20 bases between them. The germline V gene has CDR1 DFQATT and CDR2 SNEGSKA (reference sequence). CDR3 amino acids: CSAPLRGGLHGELFF. The CDR3 nucleotides are TGCAGTGCTCCCCTAAGGGGGGGGCTACACGGGGAGCTGTTTTTT.

Note on this clonotype: The conserved phenylalanine or tryptophan normally closing the CDR3 is absent here, so this likely arose from a read error. This rearrangement joins TRBV28 to TRBJ2-5; TRBD1 is a possible D gene (5 bases). The CDR3 length is 17 residues. V lost 1 base and J lost 3, with 18 bases in between. Germline-derived CDR1 and CDR2 are MDHEN and SYDVKM. The CDR3 coding sequence is TGTGCCAGCAGTTTATATATAAGAAGTGGGGCCGAAGAGACCCAGTACTTG. This encodes CASSLYIRSGAEETQYL.

In DNA form, the CDR3 reads TGTGCCAGCAGTTACGGCACCTACCAAGAGACCCAGTACTTC. Amino acids: CASSYGTYQETQYF. The chain carries TRBV6-5 and TRBJ2-5, with D unresolved. Germline values: CDR1 MNHEY, CDR2 SVGAGI. The CDR3 has 14 residues. Deletions cut 2 bases from V and 0 bases from J, with 7 bases between.

For this clonotype: Germline is not matched at one junction end, which may reflect a read error. CDR3 residues: CASSVLGELTKAFF. The CDR3, as DNA: TGTGCCAGCAGTGTTTTGGGTGAACTCACTAAAGCTTTCTTT. The rearrangement uses TRBV6-1 and TRBJ1-1; D is unresolved. Germline lookup yields CDR1 MNHNS and CDR2 SASEGT. The CDR3 runs to 14 residues.